This entry describes one T cell receptor (beta chain). What it binds is unknown. V was clipped by 4 bases and J by 4 bases, with 12 bases between them. The germline V gene encodes CDR1 SGHRS and CDR2 YFSETQ. This CDR3 spans 14 amino acids. This entry comes from a study of T cells in Graves' hyperthyroidism and ophthalmopathy. Study-wide points: The blood repertoire included most of the expanded thyroid clonotypes above 0.001.

RNA transcripts served as the template for amplifying TCR beta CDR3 regions. Researchers ran a first-round RT-PCR on the TCR CDR3 using the HTBI primer set. From the multiplex PCR reads, TCRdb called clonotypes with MiXCR, one entry per CDR3 protein. The sample consists of around 600,000 distinct CDR3 sequences, roughly 16% of them appearing once. The specimen sequenced was blood. J is TRBJ2-1 and V is TRBV5-1; possible D gene TRBD2, 5 bases. The receptor was isolated from a woman aged 40 to 50 with Graves' ophthalmopathy. The CDR3 DNA sequence: TGCGCCAGCAGCACGGACTGGACTTACAATGAGCAGTTCTTC. It codes for CASSTDWTYNEQFF. The entire variable domain, with the rest obtained from reference TRBV5-1 and TRBJ2-1, is as follows: KAGVTQTPRYLIKTRGQQVTLSCSPISGHRSVSWYQQTPGQGLQFLFEYFSETQRNKGNFPGRFSGRQFSNSRSEMNVSTLELGDSALYLCASSTDWTYNEQFFGPGTRLTVL.